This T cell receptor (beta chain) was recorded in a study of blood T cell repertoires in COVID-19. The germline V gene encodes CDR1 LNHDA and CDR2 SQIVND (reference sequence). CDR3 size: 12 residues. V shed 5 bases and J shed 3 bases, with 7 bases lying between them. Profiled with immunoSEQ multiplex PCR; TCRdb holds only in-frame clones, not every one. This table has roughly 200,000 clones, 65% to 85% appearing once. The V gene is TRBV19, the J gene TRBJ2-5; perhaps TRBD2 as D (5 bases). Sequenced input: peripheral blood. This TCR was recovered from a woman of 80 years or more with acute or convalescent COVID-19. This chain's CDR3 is CASSEGKETQYF. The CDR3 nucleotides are TGTGCCAGTAGTGAGGGAAAAGAGACCCAGTACTTC.